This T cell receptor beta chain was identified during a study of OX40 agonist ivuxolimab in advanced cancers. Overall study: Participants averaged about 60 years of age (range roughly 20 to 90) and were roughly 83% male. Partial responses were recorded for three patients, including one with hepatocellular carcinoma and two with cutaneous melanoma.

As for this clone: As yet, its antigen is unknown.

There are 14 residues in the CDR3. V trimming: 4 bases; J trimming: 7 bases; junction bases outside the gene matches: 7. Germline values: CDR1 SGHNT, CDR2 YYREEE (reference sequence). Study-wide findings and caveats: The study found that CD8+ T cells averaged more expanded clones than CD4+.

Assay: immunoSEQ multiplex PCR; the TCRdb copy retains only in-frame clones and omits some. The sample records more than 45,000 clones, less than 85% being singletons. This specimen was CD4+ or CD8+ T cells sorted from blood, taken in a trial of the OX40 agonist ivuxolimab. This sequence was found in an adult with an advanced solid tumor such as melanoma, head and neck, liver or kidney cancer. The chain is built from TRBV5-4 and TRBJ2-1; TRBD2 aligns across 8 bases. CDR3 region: CASSPGGSLNEQFF. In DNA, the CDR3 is TGTGCCAGCAGCCCGGGGGGGTCCTTGAATGAGCAGTTCTTC. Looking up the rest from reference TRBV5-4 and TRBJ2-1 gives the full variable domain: ETGVTQSPTHLIKTRGQQVTLRCSSQSGHNTVSWYQQALGQGPQFIFQYYREEENGRGNFPPRFSGLQFPNYSSELNVNALELDDSALYLCASSPGGSLNEQFFGPGTRLTVL.